This T cell receptor (beta chain) was identified during a study of blood T cell repertoires in COVID-19. Study-level information: The cDNA or gDNA used as material had been derived from T cells, B-cell-depleted T cells, or PBMCs.

The CDR3 has 17 residues. Germline V gene sequence: CDR1 SGHNT, CDR2 YYREEE (reference sequence). J lost 1 base, V lost 3 bases, and 10 bases had no gene match. In the authors' methods: The assay estimated nucleated cells by amplifying reference gene primers. Data came from immunoSEQ multiplex PCR; TCRdb stores just in-frame clones and leaves some out. That table is the source of V, J and clone size, and D and trimming were worked out from the DNA. Found here are about 87,000 clones, over 80% of them singletons; the top ten hold 11%. This sequence was found in a man older than 75 with acute or convalescent COVID-19. The sample was peripheral blood. The rearrangement joins TRBV5-4 to TRBJ1-1; 9 bases map to TRBD1. This CDR3 is CASSSGTGRSGNTEAFF. The CDR3 region has the DNA TGTGCCAGCAGCTCCGGGACAGGGAGGAGCGGGAACACTGAAGCTTTCTTT. Full variable domain (rest looked up from reference TRBV5-4 and TRBJ1-1): ETGVTQSPTHLIKTRGQQVTLRCSSQSGHNTVSWYQQALGQGPQFIFQYYREEENGRGNFPPRFSGLQFPNYSSELNVNALELDDSALYLCASSSGTGRSGNTEAFFGQGTRLTVV.